Below are 26 T cell receptor beta chains sequenced from a single sample in a study of shared clonotypes between healthy human individuals. Produced via immunoSEQ multiplex PCR; TCRdb's table is partial and in-frame only. The sample lists roughly 2.6 million clones, about 92% occurring once. Specimen: naive CD4+ T cells sorted from blood. The sample's subset: CD45RA+ positively selected. All receptors come from a man between 18 and 29 years old in good health.

The V call is TRBV6-4, the J call TRBJ2-3; the D gene is possibly TRBD2 (6 bases). CDR1 and CDR2 from the germline V gene are MRHNA and SNTAGT. Trimming took off 3 bases at V and 5 bases at J, with 12 bases between the two ends. The CDR3 spans 14 residues. The CDR3 DNA sequence: TGTGCCAGCAGTGAGAACGGGGGAGGAGATACGCAGTATTTT. Translating it yields CASSENGGGDTQYF.

As concerns this clone: Other DNA sequences of this sample code for an identical CDR3. The chain employs TRBV5-1 and TRBJ1-2; no clear D. The CDR3 is 15 amino acids. V lost 0 bases to trimming and J lost 2 bases, with 11 bases between them. Per germline, CDR1 SGHRS and CDR2 YFSETQ. The CDR3 reads CASSLDPGPNYGYTF. Here the CDR3 DNA reads TGCGCCAGCAGCTTGGACCCAGGACCAAACTATGGCTACACCTTC.

As for this clone: This sample also contains other DNA sequences that code for the same CDR3. This rearrangement joins TRBV2 to TRBJ2-7; D perhaps matches TRBD2 (6 bases). CDR1 SNHLY and CDR2 FYNNEI come from the germline V gene. V was trimmed by 5 bases and J by 1 base, leaving 6 bases between them. The CDR3 extends over 12 amino acids. The CDR3 DNA follows: TGTGCCAGCAGTCGGGGGTCCTACGAGCAGTACTTC. Its translation: CASSRGSYEQYF.

About this clone: Since a much larger clone is just one base distant, this may be a read error. Other DNA sequences of this sample code for an identical CDR3. The gene calls are TRBV11-2 and TRBJ1-1; D unclear. V was shortened by 3 bases and J by 1 base, with 6 bases between the two germline ends. The CDR3 has 13 amino acids. CDR1 is SGHAT, CDR2 FQNNGV, per germline. The CDR3 coding sequence is TGTGCCAGCAGCTTCGCAGGGAACACTGAAGCTTTCTTT. Translation gives CASSFAGNTEAFF. Looking up the rest from reference TRBV11-2 and TRBJ1-1 gives the full variable domain: EAGVAQSPRYKIIEKRQSVAFWCNPISGHATLYWYQQILGQGPKLLIQFQNNGVVDDSQLPKDRFSAERLKGVDSTLKIQPAKLEDSAVYLCASSFAGNTEAFFGQGTRLTVV.

The rearrangement joins TRBV5-1 to TRBJ2-1, with TRBD2 matching 10 bases. V lost 6 bases, J lost 7 bases, and 10 bases stayed unmatched. Looked up from germline, CDR1 is SGHRS and CDR2 is YFSETQ. This CDR3 has 15 amino acids. CDR3 loop: CASTLLAGADNEQFF. The CDR3 DNA sequence: TGCGCCAGCACCCTTCTAGCGGGAGCGGATAATGAGCAGTTCTTC.

This clone has more than one count but fewer than ten. This sequence joins TRBV10-1 and TRBJ2-7, with a possible D match to TRBD2 (5 bases). The CDR3 length is 13 residues. Trimming cost V 6 bases and J 4 bases, with 13 bases left between them. CDR1 WNHNN and CDR2 SYGVQD come from the germline V gene (reference sequence). DNA of the CDR3: TGCGCCAGCAGCCCCGGCGGGCTATACGAGCAGTACTTC. Its protein product is CASSPGGLYEQYF.

The genes are TRBV6-6 and TRBJ2-7; TRBD1 matches at 7 bases. Germline CDR1 and CDR2: MNHNY and SVGAGI (reference sequence). The CDR3 extends over 12 amino acids. J gave up 3 bases and V 6 bases, and 2 bases lay outside the gene matches. The CDR3 DNA follows: TGTGCCAGCAGATGGGACAGCTACGAGCAGTACTTC. It codes for CASRWDSYEQYF.

This rearrangement joins TRBV7-9 to TRBJ2-3; 8 nucleotides line up with TRBD2. CDR1 and CDR2 (germline): SEHNR, FQNEAQ (reference sequence). J was trimmed by 9 bases and V by 1 base; bases with no gene match: 6. This CDR3 region has 14 residues. CDR3 sequence: CASSLVAGGETQYF. For the CDR3, the DNA is TGTGCCAGCAGCTTAGTCGCGGGAGGAGAAACGCAGTATTTT.

J is TRBJ2-6 and V is TRBV6-5; D gene ambiguous. Between the trimmed V and J ends, which lost 5 bases and 0 bases, there was a span of 11 bases. Germline CDR1 and CDR2: MNHEY and SVGAGI. This CDR3 is 16 amino acids long. The CDR3 region is CASSHYGASGANVLTF. CDR3 bases: TGTGCCAGCAGTCACTATGGCGCCTCTGGGGCCAACGTCCTGACTTTC.

The J gene is TRBJ1-2, the V gene TRBV9; D is unresolved. Germline CDR1 reads SGDLS; CDR2 reads YYNGEE. This CDR3 comprises 14 residues. V was clipped by 3 bases and J by 5 bases, with 14 bases between them. DNA for the CDR3: TGTGCCAGCAGCGACCCCGGACGGTATTATGGCTACACCTTC. Amino acids: CASSDPGRYYGYTF.

The V and J genes are TRBV6-6 and TRBJ2-3; tentative D call: TRBD2 (5 bases). Trimming stripped 4 bases from V and 0 bases from J, with 11 bases between. The germline V gene has CDR1 MNHNY and CDR2 SVGAGI (reference sequence). The CDR3 sequence is 15 residues long. CDR3 sequence: CASSLHRGSTDTQYF. For the CDR3, the DNA is TGTGCCAGCAGTTTACACAGAGGGAGCACAGATACGCAGTATTTT.

The genes are TRBV18 and TRBJ1-1; D may be TRBD1 (5 bases). Germline CDR1 reads KGHSH; CDR2 reads LQKENI. The CDR3 has 15 amino acids. V dropped 3 bases and J dropped 4 bases, with 15 bases sitting between them. CDR3 nucleotides: TGTGCCAGCTCACCTGTTGGGGGGGTTGTCACTGAAGCTTTCTTT. Translation gives CASSPVGGVVTEAFF.

The gene calls are TRBV5-6 and TRBJ1-6, with TRBD1 as a possible D gene (5 bases). V was clipped by 4 bases and J by 10 bases, with 18 bases between them. The CDR3 runs to 15 residues. Germline-derived CDR1 and CDR2 are SGHDT and YYEEEE. The CDR3 DNA is TGTGCCAGCAGCCATCAGGGCGGAGGCCGGTCACCCCTCCACTTT. Its protein is CASSHQGGGRSPLHF.

Note on this clone: The sample has other DNA sequences that encode this CDR3 too. The chain carries TRBV28 and TRBJ2-7; no clear D. V was shortened by 6 bases and J by 3 bases, with 6 bases between the two germline ends. CDR1 MDHEN and CDR2 SYDVKM come from the germline V gene. The CDR3 spans 11 residues. In DNA, the CDR3 is TGTGCCAGCAGCCTACGCTACGAGCAGTACTTC. As protein: CASSLRYEQYF.

The J gene is TRBJ1-1, the V gene TRBV28; D is unresolved. The V end was cut by 7 bases, the J end by 1 base, with 10 bases between. The CDR3 runs 13 residues. CDR1 is MDHEN, CDR2 SYDVKM, per germline. The CDR3 sequence is CASTLGKNTEAFF. The CDR3 DNA is TGTGCCAGCACCCTAGGCAAGAACACTGAAGCTTTCTTT.

The J gene is TRBJ2-3, the V gene TRBV19, with 12 bases that match TRBD2. The CDR3 is 16 amino acids. V lost 7 bases to trimming and J lost 0 bases; unmatched junction nucleotides: 5. Germline V gene data show CDR1 as LNHDA and CDR2 as SQIVND (reference sequence). The CDR3 region has the DNA TGTGCCAGTAAGATCGGGACTAGCGGGAGCACAGATACGCAGTATTTT. It encodes CASKIGTSGSTDTQYF.

V gene TRBV5-1 combines with J gene TRBJ1-3; TRBD1 agrees at 9 bases. V lost 4 bases, J lost 4 bases, and 3 bases stayed unmatched. The CDR3 runs to 14 residues. The germline V gene encodes CDR1 SGHRS and CDR2 YFSETQ. In DNA, the CDR3 is TGCGCCAGCAGCACAGGGGGCGCAGGAAACACCATATATTTT. The encoded protein is CASSTGGAGNTIYF. The full variable domain, with the rest looked up from reference TRBV5-1 and TRBJ1-3, is KAGVTQTPRYLIKTRGQQVTLSCSPISGHRSVSWYQQTPGQGLQFLFEYFSETQRNKGNFPGRFSGRQFSNSRSEMNVSTLELGDSALYLCASSTGGAGNTIYFGEGSWLTVV.

The chain has TRBV11-3 and TRBJ2-7; D remains ambiguous. The CDR3 sequence is 13 residues long. CDR1 and CDR2 (germline): SGHNT, YENEEA. The germline V and J ends were trimmed by 6 bases and 0 bases, with 9 bases remaining between them. This CDR3 is CASRPTVSYEQYF. CDR3 coding DNA: TGTGCCAGCAGACCAACAGTCTCCTACGAGCAGTACTTC.

As concerns this clone: This CDR3 is also generated by other DNA sequences in the sample. The chain links TRBV4-3 to TRBJ2-7; 8 bases agree with TRBD2. The CDR3 runs to 14 residues. CDR1 is LGHNA, CDR2 YSLEER, per germline. Trimming took 1 base from V and 4 from J; bases not matched to a gene: 3. The CDR3 nucleotides are TGCGCCAGCAGCCAAGGGAGCGGGAGTTACGAGCAGTACTTC. Amino acids: CASSQGSGSYEQYF.

The rearrangement links TRBV2 to TRBJ1-4; D possibly corresponds to TRBD1 (6 bases). Germline V gene sequence: CDR1 SNHLY, CDR2 FYNNEI. V was cut by 9 bases and J by 5 bases, with 10 bases left in between. This CDR3 has 12 residues. CDR3 nucleotide sequence: TGTGCCAGTGGACAGTCAAATGAAAAACTGTTTTTT. This encodes CASGQSNEKLFF.

This clone was counted once. This sequence joins TRBV27 and TRBJ1-4; the D gene is possibly TRBD1 (6 bases). The germline V gene has CDR1 MNHEY and CDR2 SMNVEV (reference sequence). The CDR3 contains 14 residues. Deletions cut 8 bases from V and 7 bases from J, with 17 bases between. CDR3 DNA sequence: TGTGCCAGCGGTAGGGGGGGCGACCCTGAAAAACTGTTTTTT. Protein: CASGRGGDPEKLFF.

The chain joins TRBV7-9 to TRBJ2-7, with D unclear. This CDR3 has 11 residues. V was shortened by 2 bases and J by 4 bases, with 3 bases between the two germline ends. CDR1 and CDR2 from the germline V gene are SEHNR and FQNEAQ (reference sequence). CDR3 sequence: CASSLQYEQYF. The CDR3 DNA reads as TGTGCCAGCAGCTTACAGTACGAGCAGTACTTC. The full variable domain, in which reference TRBV7-9 and TRBJ2-7 provide the parts outside the CDR3, is DTGVSQNPRHKITKRGQNVTFRCDPISEHNRLYWYRQTLGQGPEFLTYFQNEAQLEKSRLLSDRFSAERPKGSFSTLEIQRTEQGDSAMYLCASSLQYEQYFGPGTRLTVT.

The rearrangement links TRBV19 to TRBJ2-1; 10 bases are a match to TRBD2. With 6 bases clipped from V and 4 bases from J, the junction kept 9 bases outside the gene matches. The CDR3 loop spans 16 amino acids. CDR1 LNHDA and CDR2 SQIVND come from the germline V gene (reference sequence). Here the CDR3 reads CASRNAIAGGYNEQFF. The CDR3, as DNA: TGTGCCAGTAGAAACGCAATAGCGGGGGGTTACAATGAGCAGTTCTTC.

The chain links TRBV30 to TRBJ2-1; D not resolved. CDR1 GTSNPN and CDR2 SVGIG come from the germline V gene (reference sequence). This CDR3 has 11 amino acids. V was cut by 3 bases and J by 14 bases, with 14 bases left in between. For the CDR3, the DNA is TGTGCCTGGAGGACCGGGCTCCCCGAGTTCTTC. Translating it yields CAWRTGLPEFF.

The rearrangement joins TRBV5-1 to TRBJ2-7, with D tentatively TRBD2 (7 bases). V gave up 0 bases and J gave up 2 bases, with 12 bases separating them. The CDR3 covers 15 residues. CDR1 and CDR2 (germline): SGHRS, YFSETQ. The DNA of the CDR3 is TGCGCCAGCAGCTTGGAGGGGGGGACAACCTACGAGCAGTACTTC. Translated: CASSLEGGTTYEQYF.

The rearrangement joins TRBV30 to TRBJ2-1, with 11 bases matching TRBD2. Germline assignment: CDR1 GTSNPN and CDR2 SVGIG (reference sequence). The trim removed 2 bases at V and 5 bases at J, leaving 5 bases unmatched. This CDR3 has 15 amino acids. This chain's CDR3 is CAWSIGTSGNNEQFF. The CDR3 DNA is TGTGCCTGGAGTATAGGGACTAGCGGAAACAATGAGCAGTTCTTC.